The 11 T cell receptor beta chains below all came from one sample that was sequenced in a study of PD-L1 blockade in urothelial cancer. Method: immunoSEQ multiplex PCR; TCRdb's copy keeps in-frame clones and lacks some. The sample has tens of thousands of clones; more than 65% are singletons. The sample consisted of PBMCs, taken around atezolizumab (anti-PD-L1) treatment. Receptor source: a man between 65 and 85 years old with urothelial cancer.

CDR3 coding DNA: TGTGCCAGCAGCCTAGAGGGGGGGACAGATACGCAGTATTTT. Translation gives CASSLEGGTDTQYF. V is TRBV7-6 and J is TRBJ2-3; tentative D call: TRBD2 (7 bases). The V gene lost 5 bases and the J gene lost 3 bases, with 12 bases spanning the gap. The V gene's germline CDR1 is SGHVS and CDR2 FNYEAQ. The CDR3 length is 14 residues.

The V gene is TRBV29-1, the J gene TRBJ2-1, with 8 bases lining up with TRBD1. Germline V CDR1 and CDR2: SQVTM, ANQGSEA. This CDR3 region has 13 residues. Germline trimming cut 5 bases from V and 8 bases from J; bases unmatched to any gene: 8. The CDR3 protein is CSVSRQGFDEQFF. CDR3 nucleotide sequence: TGCAGCGTTAGCAGACAGGGGTTCGATGAGCAGTTCTTC.

This chain joins TRBV4-1 and TRBJ2-7, with D possibly TRBD1 on 5 matching bases. Trimming pared 1 base from V and 0 bases from J, leaving 19 bases between. The CDR3 totals 18 residues. Per the germline V gene, CDR1 is MGHRA and CDR2 is YSYEKL. As DNA, the CDR3 is TGCGCCAGCAGCCAAGGGACAAGTTACTTCGTACCCTCCTACGAGCAGTACTTC. Amino acids: CASSQGTSYFVPSYEQYF.

The V and J genes are TRBV21-1 and TRBJ1-1. TRBV21-1 is a documented pseudogene. The CDR3 length is 14 residues. In nucleotides, the CDR3 is TGTGCCAGCAGCAGCTCCCCCGGTGGCACTGAAGCTTTCTTT. Protein product: CASSSSPGGTEAFF.

V usage is TRBV6-5 and J usage is TRBJ1-1; 7 bases match TRBD1. The CDR3 is made up of 13 amino acids. CDR1 is MNHEY, CDR2 SVGAGI, per germline. With 6 bases clipped from V and 6 bases from J, the junction kept 7 bases outside the gene matches. This CDR3 is CASSYRGGSEAFF. The CDR3 DNA sequence: TGTGCCAGCAGCTACAGGGGTGGCTCTGAAGCTTTCTTT.

The CDR3 region is CASLPQQGSGGNTIYF. CDR3 bases: TGTGCCAGCCTACCTCAACAGGGTTCGGGTGGAAACACCATATATTTT. The chain links TRBV6-4 to TRBJ1-3, with D possibly TRBD1 on 6 matching bases. The V gene's germline CDR1 is MRHNA and CDR2 SNTAGT. The V end was cut by 8 bases, the J end by 3 bases, with 20 bases between. The CDR3 spans 16 residues.

The V call is TRBV19, the J call TRBJ1-1; TRBD1 agrees at 11 bases. CDR3 length: 16 amino acids. CDR1 LNHDA and CDR2 SQIVND come from the germline V gene (reference sequence). With 7 bases clipped from V and 2 bases from J, the junction kept 9 bases outside the gene matches. CDR3 coding DNA: TGTGCCAGTATCACCGGGACAGGGGGTGAAAACACTGAAGCTTTCTTT. Amino acids: CASITGTGGENTEAFF.

As DNA, the CDR3 is TGCGCCAGCAGCTTGAGTCTCACAATTTACAATGAGCAGTTCTTC. It specifies CASSLSLTIYNEQFF. The genes are TRBV5-1 and TRBJ2-1; D remains unclear. Looked up from germline, CDR1 is SGHRS and CDR2 is YFSETQ. The ends were cut back, 1 base at V and 4 bases at J, with 12 bases in the middle. The CDR3 is 15 amino acids.

This clone was counted a single time. This CDR3 reads CASSEASGVQETQYF. Written as DNA, the CDR3 is TGTGCCAGCAGTGAAGCGTCAGGGGTCCAAGAGACCCAGTACTTC. The chain couples TRBV6-1 to TRBJ2-5, with D possibly matching TRBD1 (6 bases). CDR1 MNHNS and CDR2 SASEGT come from the germline V gene. With 0 bases removed from V and 1 base from J, the gap between germline ends came to 9 bases. This CDR3 is 15 amino acids long.

CDR3 DNA sequence: TGTGCCAGCAGCCGGGGAACTGAAGCTTTCTTT. This gives the protein CASSRGTEAFF. This chain uses TRBV5-8 with TRBJ1-1; the D is unclear. The ends were cut back, 4 bases at V and 5 bases at J, with 6 bases in the middle. CDR1 and CDR2 (germline): SGHTS, YDEGEE. CDR3 length equals 11 residues.

V is TRBV5-1 and J is TRBJ2-6, with no clear D. This CDR3 spans 14 amino acids. Trimming stripped 7 bases from V and 2 bases from J, with 10 bases between. The germline V gene encodes CDR1 SGHRS and CDR2 YFSETQ. CDR3 nucleotide sequence: TGCGCCAGCTCCCCCACAGCTGGGGCCAACGTCCTGACTTTC. Protein product: CASSPTAGANVLTF. Together with reference TRBV5-1 and TRBJ2-6, the CDR3 gives the full variable domain: KAGVTQTPRYLIKTRGQQVTLSCSPISGHRSVSWYQQTPGQGLQFLFEYFSETQRNKGNFPGRFSGRQFSNSRSEMNVSTLELGDSALYLCASSPTAGANVLTFGAGSRLTVL.